This passage covers 7 T cell receptor beta chains from one sample sequenced in a study of OX40 agonist ivuxolimab in advanced cancers. Sequencing used immunoSEQ multiplex PCR; TCRdb keeps in-frame clones, though not all of them. The sample shows tens of thousands of clones, around nine tenths of them seen only once. The source was CD4+ or CD8+ T cells sorted from blood, collected in a trial of the OX40 agonist ivuxolimab. The receptor set was obtained from an adult with an advanced solid tumor such as melanoma, head and neck, liver or kidney cancer.

This clone appeared a single time. The gene calls are TRBV19 and TRBJ2-1, with D perhaps being TRBD1 or TRBD2 (6 bases each). CDR1 is LNHDA and CDR2 is SQIVND in the germline V gene (reference sequence). Trimming took off 3 bases at V and 1 base at J, with 19 bases between the two ends. The CDR3 runs 18 residues. CDR3 in DNA: TGTGCCAGTAGTATGAGTTATCGGGGGCTAACTTCCTACAATGAGCAGTTCTTC. As protein: CASSMSYRGLTSYNEQFF. Combining the CDR3 with reference TRBV19 and TRBJ2-1 gives the whole variable domain DGGITQSPKYLFRKEGQNVTLSCEQNLNHDAMYWYRQDPGQGLRLIYYSQIVNDFQKGDIAEGYSVSREKKESFPLTVTSAQKNPTAFYLCASSMSYRGLTSYNEQFFGPGTRLTVL.

This clone turned up a few times. This chain uses TRBV4-2 with TRBJ1-2; no firm D call. Trimming removed 4 bases from V and 5 bases from J, with 8 bases in between. The CDR3 sequence is 12 residues long. Germline V gene lookup returns CDR1 LGHNA and CDR2 YNFKEQ. The CDR3 DNA reads as TGTGCCAGCAGCCGAGCGGGGTATGGCTACACCTTC. Protein product: CASSRAGYGYTF.

The chain recombines TRBV19 with TRBJ2-6; the match to TRBD1 covers 9 bases. With V trimmed by 9 bases and J by 2 bases, 8 bases remained unmatched. The CDR3 length is 16 residues. Germline CDR1 is LNHDA and CDR2 is SQIVND (reference sequence). CDR3 sequence (DNA): TGTGCCAGCCGGACAGGGGCCCTCCCTGGGGCCAACGTCCTGACTTTC. Protein product: CASRTGALPGANVLTF.

The chain uses TRBV6-5 and TRBJ1-2; a possible D gene is TRBD1 (5 bases). V was shortened by 6 bases and J by 4 bases, with 12 bases between the two germline ends. CDR3 length equals 13 residues. Germline CDR1 is MNHEY and CDR2 is SVGAGI. This CDR3 reads CASRLTVSYGYTF. The DNA for the CDR3 is TGTGCCAGCAGGTTGACAGTTAGCTATGGCTACACCTTC.

The chain couples TRBV5-4 to TRBJ2-1, with D perhaps TRBD2 (6 bases). CDR1 SGHNT and CDR2 YYREEE come from the germline V gene (reference sequence). The CDR3 totals 16 residues. The ends were cut back, 4 bases at V and 5 bases at J, with 19 bases in the middle. The CDR3 nucleotides read TGTGCCAGCAGCCGCGGGACTCGCTCCCGGGACAATGAGCAGTTCTTC. Protein: CASSRGTRSRDNEQFF.

This clone was detected only a few times. DNA for the CDR3: TGTCCTACGCCTGGATTTGGCTACACCTTC. Translation gives CPTPGFGYTF. The chain uses TRBV6-1 and TRBJ1-2; D gene unclear. This CDR3 has 10 amino acids. The germline V gene encodes CDR1 MNHNS and CDR2 SASEGT.

The chain joins TRBV20-1 to TRBJ2-7; TRBD1 or TRBD2 may be the D gene (5 bases each). The germline gives CDR1 DFQATT, CDR2 SNEGSKA (reference sequence). The ends were cut back, 6 bases at V and 3 bases at J, with 9 bases in the middle. This CDR3 region has 11 residues. For the CDR3, the DNA is TGCAGTGCCGGGACGTACTACGAGCAGTACTTC. This sequence encodes CSAGTYYEQYF.